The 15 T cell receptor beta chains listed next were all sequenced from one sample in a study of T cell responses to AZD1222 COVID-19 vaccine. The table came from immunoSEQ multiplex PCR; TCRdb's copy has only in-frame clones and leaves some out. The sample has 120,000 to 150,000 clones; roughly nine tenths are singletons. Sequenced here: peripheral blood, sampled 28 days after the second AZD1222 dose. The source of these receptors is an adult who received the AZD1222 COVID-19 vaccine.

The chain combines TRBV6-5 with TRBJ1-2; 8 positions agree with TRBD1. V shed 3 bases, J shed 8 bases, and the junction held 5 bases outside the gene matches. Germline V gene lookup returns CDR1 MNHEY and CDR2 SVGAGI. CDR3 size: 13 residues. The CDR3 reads CASSYQGAIGYTF. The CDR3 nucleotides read TGTGCCAGCAGTTATCAGGGGGCGATAGGCTACACCTTC.

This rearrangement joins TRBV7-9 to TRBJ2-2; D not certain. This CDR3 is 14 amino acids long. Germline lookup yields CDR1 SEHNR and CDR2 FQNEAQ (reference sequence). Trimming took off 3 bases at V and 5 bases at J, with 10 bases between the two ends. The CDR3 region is CASSFAESTGELFF. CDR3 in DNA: TGTGCCAGCAGCTTCGCGGAAAGTACCGGGGAGCTGTTTTTT.

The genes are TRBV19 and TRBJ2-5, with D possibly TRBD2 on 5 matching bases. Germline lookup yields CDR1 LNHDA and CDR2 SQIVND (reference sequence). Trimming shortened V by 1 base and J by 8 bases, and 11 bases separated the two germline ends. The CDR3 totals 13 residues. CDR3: CASSIGTSGTQYF. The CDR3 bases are TGTGCCAGTAGTATAGGAACCTCGGGAACCCAGTACTTC.

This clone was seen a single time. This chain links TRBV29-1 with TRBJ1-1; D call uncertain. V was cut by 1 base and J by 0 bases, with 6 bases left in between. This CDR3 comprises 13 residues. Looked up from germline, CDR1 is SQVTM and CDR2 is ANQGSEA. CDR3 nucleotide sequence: TGCAGCGTTGAAGGCAGTTTGAACACTGAAGCTTTCTTT. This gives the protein CSVEGSLNTEAFF.

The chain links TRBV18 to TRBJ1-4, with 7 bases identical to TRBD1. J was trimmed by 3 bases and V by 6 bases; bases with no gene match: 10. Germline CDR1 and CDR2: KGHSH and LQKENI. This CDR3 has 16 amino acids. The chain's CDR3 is CASSGTVLRSNEKLFF. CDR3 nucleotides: TGTGCCAGCTCCGGGACAGTTCTTCGGTCTAATGAAAAACTGTTTTTT.

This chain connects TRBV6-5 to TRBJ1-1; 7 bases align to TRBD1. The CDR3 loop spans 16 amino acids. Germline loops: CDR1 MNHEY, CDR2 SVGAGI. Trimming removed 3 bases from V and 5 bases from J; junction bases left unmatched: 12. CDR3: CASSYVVLQGNTEAFF. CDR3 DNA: TGTGCCAGCAGTTATGTGGTATTACAGGGGAATACTGAAGCTTTCTTT.

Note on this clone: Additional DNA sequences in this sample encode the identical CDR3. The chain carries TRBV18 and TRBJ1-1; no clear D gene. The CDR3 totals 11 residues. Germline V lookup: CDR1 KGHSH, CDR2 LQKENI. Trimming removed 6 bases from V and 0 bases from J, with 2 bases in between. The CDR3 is CASSLNTEAFF. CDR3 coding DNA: TGTGCCAGCTCCCTGAACACTGAAGCTTTCTTT.

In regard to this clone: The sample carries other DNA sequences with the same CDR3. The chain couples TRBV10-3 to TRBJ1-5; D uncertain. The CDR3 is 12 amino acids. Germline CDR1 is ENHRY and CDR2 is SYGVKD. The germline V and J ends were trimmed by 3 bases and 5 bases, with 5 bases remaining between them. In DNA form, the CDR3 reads TGTGCCATCAGTGAAGGAGATCAGCCCCAGCATTTT. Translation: CAISEGDQPQHF.

As DNA, the CDR3 is TGTGCCAGCAGTTTCGGTCCGGAGGTACGGTATGGCTACACCTTC. Translation: CASSFGPEVRYGYTF. The V call is TRBV27, the J call TRBJ1-2, with D unresolved. From germline, CDR1 is MNHEY and CDR2 SMNVEV (reference sequence). Trimming pared 3 bases from V and 5 bases from J, leaving 16 bases between. This CDR3 has 15 amino acids.

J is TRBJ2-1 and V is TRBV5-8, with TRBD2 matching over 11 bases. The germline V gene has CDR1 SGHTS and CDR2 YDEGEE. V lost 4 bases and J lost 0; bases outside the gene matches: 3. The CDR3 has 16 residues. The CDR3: CASSGGTSGSYNEQFF. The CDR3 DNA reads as TGTGCCAGCAGCGGGGGGACTAGCGGCTCCTACAATGAGCAGTTCTTC.

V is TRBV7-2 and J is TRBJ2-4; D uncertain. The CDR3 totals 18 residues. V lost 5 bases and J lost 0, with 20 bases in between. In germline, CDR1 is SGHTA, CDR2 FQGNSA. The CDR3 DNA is TGTGCCAGCAGCCCACAGCAGGTGGGCCCCCTAGCCAAAAACATTCAGTACTTC. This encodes CASSPQQVGPLAKNIQYF.

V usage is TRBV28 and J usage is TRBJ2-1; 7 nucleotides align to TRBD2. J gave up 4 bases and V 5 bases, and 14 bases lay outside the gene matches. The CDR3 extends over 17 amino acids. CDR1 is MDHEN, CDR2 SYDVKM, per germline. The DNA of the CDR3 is TGTGCCAGCAGTCCTCTTTTCAGCGGGGCGCAGTACAATGAGCAGTTCTTC. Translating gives CASSPLFSGAQYNEQFF. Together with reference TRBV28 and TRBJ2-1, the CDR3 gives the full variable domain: DVKVTQSSRYLVKRTGEKVFLECVQDMDHENMFWYRQDPGLGLRLIYFSYDVKMKEKGDIPEGYSVSREKKERFSLILESASTNQTSMYLCASSPLFSGAQYNEQFFGPGTRLTVL.

The CDR3 DNA follows: TGCGCCAGCAGCCAAGTCCCGGACGATGAGCAGTTCTTC. Its protein product is CASSQVPDDEQFF. The chain couples TRBV4-1 to TRBJ2-1; no definite D call. The V end lost 1 base, the J end lost 8 bases, and 9 bases lay between the germline ends. CDR1 and CDR2 from the germline V gene are MGHRA and YSYEKL. The CDR3 spans 13 residues.

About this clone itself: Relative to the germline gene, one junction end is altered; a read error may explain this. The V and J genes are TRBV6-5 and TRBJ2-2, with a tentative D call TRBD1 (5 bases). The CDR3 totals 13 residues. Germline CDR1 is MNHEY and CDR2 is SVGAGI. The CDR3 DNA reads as TGTGCCGGCAGACAGCAGAACACCGGGGAGCTGTTTTTT. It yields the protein CAGRQQNTGELFF.

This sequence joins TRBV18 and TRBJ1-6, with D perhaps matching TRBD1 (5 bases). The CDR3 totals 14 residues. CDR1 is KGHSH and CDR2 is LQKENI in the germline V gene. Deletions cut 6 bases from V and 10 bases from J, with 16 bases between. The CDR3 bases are TGTGCCAGCTCTCCCAAGGAGGGGAACTCACCCCTCCACTTT. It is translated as CASSPKEGNSPLHF.